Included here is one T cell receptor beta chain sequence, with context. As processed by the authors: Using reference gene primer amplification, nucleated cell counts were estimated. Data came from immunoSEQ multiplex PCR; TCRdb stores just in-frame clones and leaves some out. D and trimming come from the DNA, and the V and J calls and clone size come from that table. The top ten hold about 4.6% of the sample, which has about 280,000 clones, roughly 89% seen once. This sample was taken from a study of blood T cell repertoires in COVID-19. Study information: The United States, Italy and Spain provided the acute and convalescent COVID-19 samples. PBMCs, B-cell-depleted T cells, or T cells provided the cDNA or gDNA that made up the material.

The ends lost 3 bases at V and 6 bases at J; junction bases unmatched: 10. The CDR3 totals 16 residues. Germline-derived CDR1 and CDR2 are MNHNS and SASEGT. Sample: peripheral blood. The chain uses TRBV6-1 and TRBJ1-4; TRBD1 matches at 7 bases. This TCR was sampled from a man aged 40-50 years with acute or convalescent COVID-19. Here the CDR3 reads CASSDRPGQPDEKLFF. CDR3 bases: TGTGCCAGCAGTGACCGACCGGGACAGCCCGATGAAAAACTGTTTTTT.